The 29 T cell receptor beta chains listed next were all sequenced from one sample in a study of blood T cell repertoires in COVID-19. The method was immunoSEQ multiplex PCR; TCRdb's version includes in-frame clones alone and lacks a portion of them. The sample lists about 150,000 clones; approximately 85% were seen once. The sequenced sample was peripheral blood. Source of these receptors: a woman of 80 years or more with COVID-19, enrolled during active disease.

This clone was observed a handful of times. V is TRBV6-1 and J is TRBJ2-7; 9 bases line up with TRBD1. This CDR3 contains 15 residues. The germline V gene encodes CDR1 MNHNS and CDR2 SASEGT. V gave up 0 bases and J gave up 3 bases; unmatched junction bases: 3. CDR3 sequence reads: CASSEAGQGIYEQYF. The CDR3 DNA reads TGTGCCAGCAGTGAAGCGGGACAGGGTATCTACGAGCAGTACTTC.

The rearrangement uses TRBV6-6 and TRBJ2-3, with TRBD1 matching over 7 bases. V trimming: 6 bases; J trimming: 0 bases; junction bases outside the gene matches: 9. Germline-derived CDR1 and CDR2 are MNHNY and SVGAGI (reference sequence). CDR3 length: 16 residues. The DNA of the CDR3 is TGTGCCAGCAGCCCCGGACAGGTTGTTAGCACAGATACGCAGTATTTT. Protein product: CASSPGQVVSTDTQYF.

The chain joins TRBV6-6 to TRBJ1-1, with 9 bases identical to TRBD1. The CDR3 runs to 14 residues. V shed 5 bases and J 5 bases; nucleotides not matched to a gene: 6. Germline lookup yields CDR1 MNHNY and CDR2 SVGAGI (reference sequence). CDR3 loop: CASSANRGRTEAFF. CDR3 nucleotide sequence: TGTGCCAGCAGTGCCAACAGGGGGCGGACTGAAGCTTTCTTT.

This chain connects TRBV12-5 to TRBJ1-4; D gene unclear. Germline V gene sequence: CDR1 LGHNT, CDR2 FRNRAP. The CDR3 consists of 13 residues. The V end was cut by 9 bases, the J end by 0 bases, with 8 bases between. The CDR3: CASRTATNEKLFF. The CDR3 bases are TGTGCTAGCAGAACAGCAACTAATGAAAAACTGTTTTTT.

This clone was observed a handful of times. The chain recombines TRBV9 with TRBJ2-2, with 8 nucleotides matching TRBD2. J lost 3 bases, V lost 4 bases, and 8 bases had no gene match. The length of the CDR3 is 16 residues. Germline CDR1 SGDLS, CDR2 YYNGEE. CDR3 in amino acids: CASSPRGGVDTGELFF. In DNA, the CDR3 is TGTGCCAGCAGCCCCCGGGGGGGGGTTGACACCGGGGAGCTGTTTTTT.

This clone turned up a few times. The chain recombines TRBV14 with TRBJ1-2; the D gene is possibly TRBD1 (5 bases). V dropped 4 bases and J dropped 7 bases, with 19 bases sitting between them. This CDR3 is 15 amino acids long. Germline CDR1 and CDR2: SGHDN and FVKESK. CDR3 in DNA: TGTGCCAGCAGCCGTGCAAAGGGGCCTCGATCTGGCTACACCTTC. Protein product: CASSRAKGPRSGYTF.

The chain is built from TRBV18 and TRBJ1-1; 12 nucleotides match TRBD1. V was pared by 6 bases and J by 4 bases, with 6 bases of the junction left unmatched. CDR1 is KGHSH and CDR2 is LQKENI in the germline V gene. The CDR3 loop spans 15 amino acids. This CDR3 is CASSQGGQGATEAFF. In nucleotides, the CDR3 is TGTGCCAGCTCCCAGGGGGGACAGGGGGCCACTGAAGCTTTCTTT.

The genes are TRBV6-5 and TRBJ1-4; D gene ambiguous. Germline loops: CDR1 MNHEY, CDR2 SVGAGI. CDR3 length: 16 residues. The germline V and J ends were trimmed by 2 bases and 0 bases, with 10 bases remaining between them. Here the CDR3 reads CASSYGLQATNEKLFF. In nucleotides, the CDR3 is TGTGCCAGCAGTTACGGACTCCAAGCAACTAATGAAAAACTGTTTTTT.

This rearrangement joins TRBV6-1 to TRBJ1-4; tentative D call: TRBD1 (5 bases). Between the trimmed V and J ends, which lost 4 bases and 5 bases, there was a span of 23 bases. Germline values: CDR1 MNHNS, CDR2 SASEGT. The CDR3 has 18 residues. Here the CDR3 DNA reads TGTGCCAGCAGTGCCCGCTTCTCCTTACAGGTTCCGAATGAAAAACTGTTTTTT. Its protein is CASSARFSLQVPNEKLFF.

The chain couples TRBV7-9 to TRBJ1-4, with TRBD1 matching 7 bases. V gave up 8 bases and J gave up 8 bases; unmatched junction bases: 8. The CDR3 contains 13 residues. Germline CDR1 reads SEHNR; CDR2 reads FQNEAQ (reference sequence). CDR3 nucleotides: TGTGCCAGCGCCGGGACAGCAAAAGAAAAACTGTTTTTT. It is translated as CASAGTAKEKLFF.

The chain uses TRBV5-5 and TRBJ1-1; D ambiguous. Germline loops: CDR1 SGHKS, CDR2 YYEKEE (reference sequence). CDR3 size: 12 residues. Trimming left V 4 bases short and J 6 bases short, with 10 bases between. CDR3 coding DNA: TGTGCCAGCAGCGCCGCAGTATCTGAAGCTTTCTTT. It translates to CASSAAVSEAFF. The full variable domain, completed using reference TRBV5-5 and TRBJ1-1, is DAGVTQSPTHLIKTRGQQVTLRCSPISGHKSVSWYQQVLGQGPQFIFQYYEKEERGRGNFPDRFSARQFPNYSSELNVNALLLGDSALYLCASSAAVSEAFFGQGTRLTVV.

This clone has just one count. The V call is TRBV29-1, the J call TRBJ2-7; TRBD2 agrees at 8 bases. Germline lookup yields CDR1 SQVTM and CDR2 ANQGSEA. The CDR3 length is 12 residues. The J segment lost 7 bases and the V segment lost 4 bases, leaving 6 bases of the junction unmatched. The CDR3 loop reads CSVAGGGKEQYF. CDR3 sequence (DNA): TGCAGCGTTGCGGGAGGGGGGAAGGAGCAGTACTTC.

This sequence joins TRBV19 and TRBJ2-5, with 7 bases identical to TRBD2. Germline V CDR1 and CDR2: LNHDA, SQIVND (reference sequence). The V and J ends lost 5 bases and 7 bases, in that order; junction bases with no gene match: 7. The CDR3 runs 13 residues. CDR3 amino acids: CASSDGGIWTQYF. DNA of the CDR3: TGTGCCAGTAGTGACGGGGGGATTTGGACCCAGTACTTC. Using reference TRBV19 and TRBJ2-5 for the parts outside the CDR3, the full variable domain is DGGITQSPKYLFRKEGQNVTLSCEQNLNHDAMYWYRQDPGQGLRLIYYSQIVNDFQKGDIAEGYSVSREKKESFPLTVTSAQKNPTAFYLCASSDGGIWTQYFGPGTRLLVL.

The rearrangement uses TRBV14 and TRBJ2-5, with 10 bases identical to TRBD2. V gave up 4 bases and J gave up 5 bases; unmatched junction bases: 7. This CDR3 is 15 amino acids long. CDR1 SGHDN and CDR2 FVKESK come from the germline V gene. CDR3 nucleotides: TGTGCCAGCAGCCCCTCGCTAGCGGGAGCTGAGACCCAGTACTTC. As protein: CASSPSLAGAETQYF. The variable domain in full, completed from reference TRBV14 and TRBJ2-5, reads EAGVTQFPSHSVIEKGQTVTLRCDPISGHDNLYWYRRVMGKEIKFLLHFVKESKQDESGMPNNRFLAERTGGTYSTLKVQPAELEDSGVYFCASSPSLAGAETQYFGPGTRLLVL.

The chain couples TRBV7-6 to TRBJ2-5; 14 bases are a match to TRBD2. Germline loops: CDR1 SGHVS, CDR2 FNYEAQ. The length of the CDR3 is 16 residues. The trim removed 5 bases at V and 5 bases at J, leaving 7 bases unmatched. The CDR3 loop reads CASSLRLAGGLETQYF. The CDR3 coding sequence is TGTGCCAGCAGCCTAAGACTAGCGGGAGGGCTGGAGACCCAGTACTTC. The complete variable domain, with remaining parts taken from reference TRBV7-6 and TRBJ2-5, reads GAGVSQSPRYKVTKRGQDVALRCDPISGHVSLYWYRQALGQGPEFLTYFNYEAQQDKSGLPNDRFSAERPEGSISTLTIQRTEQRDSAMYRCASSLRLAGGLETQYFGPGTRLLVL.

The genes are TRBV7-8 and TRBJ2-5; no clear D. Germline CDR1 reads SGHVS; CDR2 reads FQNEAQ. Trimming shortened V by 2 bases and J by 1 base, and 11 bases separated the two germline ends. The CDR3 has 15 residues. The CDR3 spells CASSLSNTRQETQYF. For the CDR3, the DNA is TGTGCCAGCAGCTTAAGTAACACCCGCCAAGAGACCCAGTACTTC. The complete variable domain, with remaining parts taken from reference TRBV7-8 and TRBJ2-5, reads GAGVSQSPRYKVAKRGQDVALRCDPISGHVSLFWYQQALGQGPEFLTYFQNEAQLDKSGLPSDRFFAERPEGSVSTLKIQRTQQEDSAVYLCASSLSNTRQETQYFGPGTRLLVL.

The CDR3 coding sequence is TGTGCCAGCAGCCGCGGACTAGCGGGGGGGCCCGGGGAGCTGTTTTTT. Protein: CASSRGLAGGPGELFF. This chain connects TRBV6-2 or TRBV6-3 to TRBJ2-2; TRBD2 agrees at 15 bases. Germline CDR1 and CDR2: MNHEY and SVGEGT. The CDR3 totals 16 residues. J gave up 6 bases and V 6 bases, and 5 bases lay outside the gene matches.

The count of this clone is one. The chain uses TRBV3-1 (or the pseudogene TRBV3-2) and TRBJ2-7; TRBD2 matches at 7 bases. V lost 1 base, J lost 2 bases, and 8 bases stayed unmatched. Germline CDR1 and CDR2: LGHDT and YNNKEL (reference sequence). The CDR3 spans 16 residues. The CDR3 spells CASSQVKTSATYEQYF. The CDR3 coding sequence is TGTGCCAGCAGCCAAGTCAAAACTAGCGCAACCTACGAGCAGTACTTC.

The chain uses TRBV4-2 and TRBJ1-1, with D perhaps TRBD1 (5 bases). The germline V and J ends were trimmed by 1 base and 11 bases, with 11 bases remaining between them. The V gene's germline CDR1 is LGHNA and CDR2 YNFKEQ. The CDR3 spans 12 residues. For the CDR3, the DNA is TGTGCCAGCAGCCAAGTGCAGGGTATGGCTTTCTTT. Translating it yields CASSQVQGMAFF.

The CDR3 nucleotides are TGTGCCAGTAGTATGTTGGGGAGTATCTCCTACGAGCAGTACTTC. Encoded protein: CASSMLGSISYEQYF. This chain joins TRBV19 and TRBJ2-7; a possible D gene is TRBD2 (5 bases). The CDR3 contains 15 residues. The ends were cut back, 3 bases at V and 0 bases at J, with 12 bases in the middle. Germline CDR1 reads LNHDA; CDR2 reads SQIVND (reference sequence).

The V gene is TRBV7-3, the J gene TRBJ1-2; the match to TRBD1 covers 10 bases. V shed 5 bases and J 4 bases; nucleotides not matched to a gene: 13. Germline V gives CDR1 SGHTA, CDR2 FQGTGA. This CDR3 is 17 amino acids long. In DNA, the CDR3 is TGTGCCAGCAGCCCGGGACAGGGGAGGGAGGGCAGCTATGGCTACACCTTC. Encoded protein: CASSPGQGREGSYGYTF.

The chain employs TRBV12-3 or TRBV12-4 and TRBJ2-2; D remains unclear. This CDR3 has 12 amino acids. The germline V and J ends were trimmed by 6 bases and 1 base, with 3 bases remaining between them. CDR3 region: CASSLNTGELFF. In nucleotides, the CDR3 is TGTGCCAGCAGCCTGAACACCGGGGAGCTGTTTTTT.

The gene calls are TRBV7-8 and TRBJ2-5, with a tentative D call TRBD1 (5 bases). V lost 5 bases and J 5 bases, leaving 18 bases between the germline ends. The CDR3 is 15 residues long. Germline-derived CDR1 and CDR2 are SGHVS and FQNEAQ. The CDR3 reads CASSTGFRGSETQYF. The CDR3 nucleotides read TGTGCCAGCAGCACCGGCTTTAGGGGTAGTGAGACCCAGTACTTC.

The CDR3 coding sequence is TGTGCCAGCAGTTACTTACAGGGGATTGACACCATATATTTT. The encoded protein is CASSYLQGIDTIYF. J is TRBJ1-3 and V is TRBV6-5, with 7 bases fitting TRBD1. V was pared by 1 base and J by 8 bases, with 5 bases of the junction left unmatched. Germline V gives CDR1 MNHEY, CDR2 SVGAGI. The CDR3 spans 14 residues.

The rearrangement uses TRBV12-3 or TRBV12-4 and TRBJ1-2, with 7 bases identical to TRBD1. The CDR3 spans 12 residues. Trimming at V came to 7 bases and at J to 7 bases, leaving 6 bases not matched to a gene. CDR3 region: CASTSTGFGYTF. The CDR3 bases are TGTGCCAGCACCTCGACAGGGTTTGGCTACACCTTC.

CDR3 nucleotide sequence: TGTGCCAGCAGACGAACTCCCGGACTAGCGGGTATGGAGCTGTTTTTT. Amino acids: CASRRTPGLAGMELFF. The chain is built from TRBV27 and TRBJ2-2; 11 bases map to TRBD2. Germline loops: CDR1 MNHEY, CDR2 SMNVEV (reference sequence). CDR3 length: 16 amino acids. J was trimmed by 10 bases and V by 6 bases; bases with no gene match: 13.

This clone was seen a handful of times. This chain joins TRBV4-1 and TRBJ2-7, with TRBD2 matching 7 bases. The V segment lost 6 bases and the J segment 0 bases; nucleotides outside the gene matches: 5. The CDR3 covers 14 residues. Germline CDR1 reads MGHRA; CDR2 reads YSYEKL. The CDR3 DNA sequence: TGCGCCAGCAGTCCGGGCGGGAGCTCCTACGAGCAGTACTTC. This codes for CASSPGGSSYEQYF.

The genes are TRBV4-1 and TRBJ2-3; TRBD2 might be the D (5 bases). This CDR3 contains 14 residues. Germline CDR1 and CDR2: MGHRA and YSYEKL. With 5 bases removed from V and 7 bases from J, the gap between germline ends came to 16 bases. Written as DNA, the CDR3 is TGCGCCAGCAGCGAGACCCTCCTAGCACATACGCAGTATTTT. This sequence encodes CASSETLLAHTQYF.

The rearrangement links TRBV19 to TRBJ2-4; TRBD1 aligns across 9 bases. V was clipped by 6 bases and J by 9 bases; unmatched bases: 9. CDR1 LNHDA and CDR2 SQIVND come from the germline V gene (reference sequence). The CDR3 runs 14 residues. The CDR3 DNA follows: TGTGCCAGTAGGGAACGGGACAGGGAGTTCATTCAGTACTTC. It yields the protein CASRERDREFIQYF. The full variable domain, its missing parts supplied by reference TRBV19 and TRBJ2-4, is DGGITQSPKYLFRKEGQNVTLSCEQNLNHDAMYWYRQDPGQGLRLIYYSQIVNDFQKGDIAEGYSVSREKKESFPLTVTSAQKNPTAFYLCASRERDREFIQYFGAGTRLSVL.